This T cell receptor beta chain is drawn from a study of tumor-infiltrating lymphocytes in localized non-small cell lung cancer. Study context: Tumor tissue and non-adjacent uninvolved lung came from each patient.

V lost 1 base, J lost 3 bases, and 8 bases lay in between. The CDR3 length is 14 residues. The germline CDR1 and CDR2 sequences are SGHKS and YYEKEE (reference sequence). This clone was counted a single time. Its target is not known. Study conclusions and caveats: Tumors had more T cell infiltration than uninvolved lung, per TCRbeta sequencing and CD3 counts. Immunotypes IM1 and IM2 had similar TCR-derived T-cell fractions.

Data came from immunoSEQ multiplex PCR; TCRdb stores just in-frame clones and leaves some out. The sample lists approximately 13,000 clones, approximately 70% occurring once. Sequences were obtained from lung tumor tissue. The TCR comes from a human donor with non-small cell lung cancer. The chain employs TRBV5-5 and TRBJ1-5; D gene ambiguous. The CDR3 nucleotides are TGTGCCAGCAGCTTGTGGCAGTCCAATCAGCCCCAGCATTTT. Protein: CASSLWQSNQPQHF.